These 26 T cell receptor beta chains were all obtained from the same sample, sequenced in a study of STAT3 mutations in large granular lymphocyte leukemia. Study-wide results and limits: Every T-LGLL patient had at least one immunodominant TCRbeta clonotype.

Profiled with immunoSEQ multiplex PCR; TCRdb holds only in-frame clones, not every one. The profile shows approximately 5,900 clones, roughly 86% of them singletons. No antigen is known for these receptors. The source material was PBMCs. All receptors derive from a human donor with T large granular lymphocyte leukemia. Some clones in this sample may be carry-over from other donors' samples.

The gene calls are TRBV18 and TRBJ1-2; a possible D gene is TRBD1 (5 bases). Germline V gene data show CDR1 as KGHSH and CDR2 as LQKENI. V lost 3 bases and J 5 bases, leaving 10 bases between the germline ends. The CDR3 is made up of 13 amino acids. The CDR3 sequence is CASSPQAGYGYTF. CDR3 coding DNA: TGTGCCAGCTCACCGCAGGCAGGGTATGGCTACACCTTC.

This clone was detected only once. CDR3 bases: TGTGCCTGTGAGAGGGGGGGGCAAGGCGAAAAACTGTTTTTT. Translation: CACERGGQGEKLFF. The chain recombines TRBV30 with TRBJ1-4; possible D gene TRBD1, 6 bases. V was clipped by 6 bases and J by 8 bases, with 19 bases between them. From germline, CDR1 is GTSNPN and CDR2 SVGIG (reference sequence). The CDR3 is 14 amino acids.

The rearrangement joins TRBV6-5 to TRBJ1-5; a weak D match, TRBD1 (5 bases). The V gene lost 0 bases and the J gene lost 1 base, with 10 bases spanning the gap. Germline lookup yields CDR1 MNHEY and CDR2 SVGAGI. CDR3 length: 16 amino acids. The CDR3 DNA is TGTGCCAGCAGTTACTCAGGGGTCGGAAGCAATCAGCCCCAGCATTTT. Translating it yields CASSYSGVGSNQPQHF.

The rearrangement joins TRBV5-1 to TRBJ1-4, with D unresolved. Trimming removed 4 bases from V and 6 bases from J, with 19 bases in between. Germline V gene lookup returns CDR1 SGHRS and CDR2 YFSETQ. This CDR3 has 16 amino acids. The CDR3 region has the DNA TGCGCCAGCAGCGCGGCAGTTGACGTATCGCATGAAAAACTGTTTTTT. Its protein is CASSAAVDVSHEKLFF.

The V gene is TRBV2, the J gene TRBJ1-1; TRBD1 matches at 8 bases. The CDR3 covers 14 residues. Trimming cost V 4 bases and J 6 bases; bases outside gene matches: 7. In germline, CDR1 is SNHLY, CDR2 FYNNEI. CDR3 nucleotide sequence: TGTGCCAGCAGTGCCCGGACAGGGACTCCTGAAGCTTTCTTT. It specifies CASSARTGTPEAFF.

This chain links TRBV5-4 with TRBJ2-1; the match to TRBD1 covers 9 bases. V lost 4 bases, J lost 6 bases, and 11 bases stayed unmatched. This CDR3 comprises 16 residues. Germline CDR1 is SGHNT and CDR2 is YYREEE (reference sequence). CDR3 protein: CASSRKGQGVGNEQFF. DNA for the CDR3: TGTGCCAGCAGCCGGAAGGGACAGGGCGTAGGCAATGAGCAGTTCTTC.

The V and J genes are TRBV19 and TRBJ2-7; the D gene is possibly TRBD2 (6 bases). This CDR3 has 13 amino acids. Germline CDR1 reads LNHDA; CDR2 reads SQIVND (reference sequence). For the CDR3, the DNA is TGTGTCATTCGGGGGTCACACAGTTACGAGCAGTACGTC. Translated, it gives CVIRGSHSYEQYV.

The chain links TRBV5-3 to TRBJ2-1, with TRBD1 as a possible D gene (6 bases). TRBV5-3 is marked as an open reading frame, function uncertain. The CDR3 is 14 residues long. V lost 0 bases and J 7 bases, leaving 11 bases between the germline ends. In DNA form, the CDR3 reads TGTGCCAGAAGCTTGGGGGCAGGGGAGAATGAGCAGTTCTTC. It codes for CARSLGAGENEQFF.

The chain has TRBV10-3 and TRBJ2-7; TRBD2 is a possible D gene (5 bases). CDR1 is ENHRY and CDR2 is SYGVKD in the germline V gene. Trimming cost V 4 bases and J 2 bases, with 9 bases left between them. CDR3 length: 13 residues. In DNA form, the CDR3 reads TGTGCCATCAGTGTAGAACTAGCCTACGAGCAGTACTTC. It translates to CAISVELAYEQYF.

The chain carries TRBV29-1 and TRBJ2-3; 9 bases line up with TRBD1. The CDR3 covers 12 residues. Per the germline V gene, CDR1 is SQVTM and CDR2 is ANQGSEA. Losses at the gene ends were 7 bases for V and 6 bases for J; bases not matched to a gene: 5. CDR3 protein: CSADRGTDTQYF. The CDR3 DNA follows: TGCAGCGCGGACAGGGGAACGGATACGCAGTATTTT.

The genes are TRBV2 and TRBJ2-7, with D maybe TRBD2 (6 bases). Deletions cut 5 bases from V and 3 bases from J, with 11 bases between. This CDR3 is built from 13 residues. CDR1 and CDR2 from the germline V gene are SNHLY and FYNNEI. The CDR3 DNA is TGTGCCAGCAGTCGGGACTCCTACTACGAGCAGTACTTC. Protein: CASSRDSYYEQYF.

The rearrangement links TRBV18 to TRBJ1-1; 7 nucleotides agree with TRBD1. The germline CDR1 and CDR2 sequences are KGHSH and LQKENI. This CDR3 is 14 amino acids long. The junction had 0 bases not matched to a gene; V was cut back by 2 bases and J by 0 bases. As DNA, the CDR3 is TGTGCCAGCTCACCAGACAGGGTGAACACTGAAGCTTTCTTT. Protein sequence: CASSPDRVNTEAFF.

The chain is built from TRBV29-1 and TRBJ1-1; the D gene is possibly TRBD1 (5 bases). This CDR3 comprises 14 residues. Looked up from germline, CDR1 is SQVTM and CDR2 is ANQGSEA. Trimming cost V 7 bases and J 4 bases, with 19 bases left between them. The DNA for the CDR3 is TGCAGCGGATGGACCAGGGCCGAAGCCACTGAAGCTTTCTTT. Amino acid sequence: CSGWTRAEATEAFF.

This clone was detected a few times. The same CDR3 is also encoded by other DNA sequences in this sample. The rearrangement uses TRBV4-2 and TRBJ1-1; no clear D gene. This CDR3 is built from 12 residues. CDR1 is LGHNA, CDR2 YNFKEQ, per germline. Trimming removed 1 base from V and 3 bases from J, with 3 bases in between. CDR3 nucleotides: TGTGCCAGCAGCCAAGTCGACACTGAAGCTTTCTTT. Translating it yields CASSQVDTEAFF.

J is TRBJ1-5 and V is TRBV7-2; 10 positions match TRBD1. V lost 4 bases to trimming and J lost 7 bases; unmatched junction nucleotides: 10. The CDR3 spans 16 residues. The germline V gene has CDR1 SGHTA and CDR2 FQGNSA. In nucleotides, the CDR3 is TGTGCCAGCAGCTACTCCGGGACAGGGGAGATGCAGCCCCAGCATTTT. This translates into CASSYSGTGEMQPQHF.

DNA for the CDR3: TGTGCCAGCAGTGAGTCCCAGGGAAATCAGCCCCAGCATTTT. Its protein is CASSESQGNQPQHF. This rearrangement joins TRBV2 to TRBJ1-5, with TRBD1 as a possible D gene (5 bases). The CDR3 runs to 14 residues. Germline V CDR1 and CDR2: SNHLY, FYNNEI. V gave up 3 bases and J gave up 4 bases, with 10 bases separating them.

The chain recombines TRBV6-5 with TRBJ2-6; D tentatively fits TRBD1 or TRBD2 (5 bases each). Per germline, CDR1 MNHEY and CDR2 SVGAGI. Trimming removed 2 bases at V and 0 bases at J, with 5 bases between. CDR3 size: 15 residues. CDR3: CASSYGTSGANVLTF. CDR3 in DNA: TGTGCCAGCAGTTACGGGACCTCTGGGGCCAACGTCCTGACTTTC.

This chain joins TRBV7-9 and TRBJ1-2; no clear D gene. The CDR3 extends over 14 amino acids. V was cut by 3 bases and J by 5 bases, with 13 bases left in between. The germline CDR1 and CDR2 sequences are SEHNR and FQNEAQ (reference sequence). This CDR3 reads CASSFGGLGYGYTF. CDR3 sequence (DNA): TGTGCCAGCAGCTTCGGCGGCCTAGGGTATGGCTACACCTTC.

The CDR3: CASSRDTPGEYV. The DNA for the CDR3 is TGCGCCAGCAGTCGGGATACCCCGGGAGAGTACGTC. V and J are TRBV10-1 and TRBJ2-7, with D possibly TRBD2 on 6 matching bases. This CDR3 is built from 12 residues. CDR1 and CDR2 from the germline V gene are WNHNN and SYGVQD (reference sequence). The V end lost 5 bases, the J end lost 11 bases, and 16 bases lay between the germline ends.

The chain carries TRBV19 and TRBJ1-1, with D possibly matching TRBD1 (5 bases). Germline V gene sequence: CDR1 LNHDA, CDR2 SQIVND (reference sequence). The CDR3 spans 13 residues. V lost 5 bases to trimming and J lost 0 bases, with 7 bases between them. The CDR3: CASSPGLNTEAFF. The CDR3 coding sequence is TGTGCCAGTAGTCCGGGGCTGAACACTGAAGCTTTCTTT.

The J gene is TRBJ2-2, the V gene TRBV9, with a tentative D call TRBD1 (7 bases). V lost 3 bases and J 7 bases, leaving 13 bases between the germline ends. CDR1 and CDR2 (germline): SGDLS, YYNGEE. The CDR3 has 14 amino acids. In nucleotides, the CDR3 is TGTGCCAGCAGCGCTCCAGGGGGGTACGGGGAGCTGTTTTTT. Translated: CASSAPGGYGELFF.

This chain links TRBV5-1 with TRBJ1-5; 12 nucleotides align to TRBD1. The V and J ends lost 3 bases and 3 bases, in that order; junction bases with no gene match: 4. Looked up from germline, CDR1 is SGHRS and CDR2 is YFSETQ. The CDR3 has 16 amino acids. CDR3 residues: CASSSGTGGPNQPQHF. As DNA, the CDR3 is TGCGCCAGCAGCTCCGGGACAGGGGGCCCCAATCAGCCCCAGCATTTT.

J is TRBJ2-5 and V is TRBV25-1; D uncertain. Germline CDR1 MGHDK, CDR2 SYGVNS. V dropped 2 bases and J dropped 1 base, with 8 bases sitting between them. This CDR3 spans 14 amino acids. The CDR3 loop is CASSEGLGQETQYF. CDR3 nucleotides: TGTGCCAGCAGTGAAGGTCTGGGCCAAGAGACCCAGTACTTC. The full variable domain, completed using reference TRBV25-1 and TRBJ2-5, is EADIYQTPRYLVIGTGKKITLECSQTMGHDKMYWYQQDPGMELHLIHYSYGVNSTEKGDLSSESTVSRIRTEHFPLTLESARPSHTSQYLCASSEGLGQETQYFGPGTRLLVL.

The gene calls are TRBV5-4 and TRBJ1-3; D is undetermined. Trimming took off 4 bases at V and 0 bases at J, with 2 bases between the two ends. This CDR3 region has 12 residues. Germline CDR1 reads SGHNT; CDR2 reads YYREEE (reference sequence). The CDR3 DNA sequence: TGTGCCAGCAGCCTCTCTGGAAACACCATATATTTT. This gives the protein CASSLSGNTIYF.

This clone has more than one count but fewer than ten. The chain uses TRBV18 and TRBJ1-1; D unresolved. Trimming stripped 3 bases from V and 1 base from J, with 12 bases between. This CDR3 is built from 15 residues. CDR1 and CDR2 from the germline V gene are KGHSH and LQKENI. The CDR3 sequence is CASSPLISRNTEAFF. The CDR3 bases are TGTGCCAGCTCACCCTTGATAAGCCGGAACACTGAAGCTTTCTTT.

The genes are TRBV4-3 and TRBJ2-3; 9 bases line up with TRBD2. J was trimmed by 6 bases and V by 0 bases; bases with no gene match: 10. The CDR3 is 17 residues long. From germline, CDR1 is LGHNA and CDR2 YSLEER. CDR3 sequence: CASSQDMAGGQTDTQYF. CDR3 coding DNA: TGCGCCAGCAGCCAAGATATGGCGGGAGGGCAAACGGATACGCAGTATTTT.